The next 5 T cell receptor beta chains were all read from a single sample in a study of cytotoxic CD8 clonotypes in ibrutinib-treated CLL (dated by TCRdb to about 2021). The method was the immunoSEQ multiplex PCR assay. The immuneACCESS repertoire file appears here via TCRdb, limited to in-frame rearrangements. These files lack a portion of the clones; in checked studies, under half of the deficit traces to unresolved V genes, and the cause of the others is not known. The sample table shows approximately 97,000 clones, and around 77% are seen once. Just under 25% of the sample goes to the ten largest clones. Reading the label with the study, this specimen's time point is: 24 months on ibrutinib. This specimen consisted of PBMCs, obtained after 24 months of ibrutinib treatment. These receptors were obtained from a human donor with chronic lymphocytic leukemia.

J is TRBJ2-5 and V is TRBV11-3; maybe TRBD2 (5 bases). CDR3 length: 13 amino acids. Germline assignment: CDR1 SGHNT and CDR2 YENEEA. Trimming took 5 bases from V and 2 from J, leaving 9 bases between them. The CDR3 here is CASSPPGQETQYF. The CDR3 coding sequence is TGTGCCAGCAGCCCACCGGGGCAAGAGACCCAGTACTTC.

This chain joins TRBV9 and TRBJ2-1; D remains unclear. The CDR3 runs 15 residues. Germline V gene data show CDR1 as SGDLS and CDR2 as YYNGEE. V was clipped by 0 bases and J by 6 bases, with 13 bases between them. CDR3 sequence reads: CASSVATARRNEQFF. The CDR3 coding sequence is TGTGCCAGCAGCGTAGCTACGGCCAGACGCAATGAGCAGTTCTTC.

The genes are TRBV6-1 and TRBJ2-7, with no clear D. V was shortened by 0 bases and J by 3 bases, with 9 bases between the two germline ends. The length of the CDR3 is 14 residues. Germline-derived CDR1 and CDR2 are MNHNS and SASEGT. The CDR3 coding sequence is TGTGCCAGCAGTGAAGCGCTCGGTAGCTACGAGCAGTACTTC. This sequence encodes CASSEALGSYEQYF.

With regard to this clone: The identical CDR3 is also encoded by other nucleotide sequences in the sample. The rearrangement uses TRBV19 and TRBJ2-7, with TRBD1 identical over 11 bases. The CDR3 length is 14 residues. The germline V gene has CDR1 LNHDA and CDR2 SQIVND (reference sequence). With V trimmed by 3 bases and J by 4 bases, 2 bases remained unmatched. CDR3 coding DNA: TGTGCCAGTAGTATCGGACAGGGGGCGTACGAGCAGTACTTC. Translating gives CASSIGQGAYEQYF.

This chain connects TRBV7-2 to TRBJ1-2, with TRBD1 matching over 9 bases. V shed 3 bases and J 8 bases; nucleotides not matched to a gene: 7. The CDR3 extends over 14 amino acids. CDR1 and CDR2 from the germline V gene are SGHTA and FQGNSA. This CDR3 is CASSLVTGGRGYTF. The CDR3 DNA sequence: TGTGCCAGCAGCTTGGTTACAGGGGGCCGCGGCTACACCTTC.